This TCR beta chain was profiled in a study of cytomegalovirus exposure and HLA in healthy donors. Across the whole study: There were approximately 81 million unique TCRs (from HLA-typed donors) in an early data release. Study-level results: Fewer N-insertions than the roughly 670-donor mean were reportedly shown by an Asian-associated ancestry cluster in a later analysis. Sequencing had likely introduced a cluster of highly shared sequence variants as an artifact. TCR beta chains numbering more than 150 were designated cytomegalovirus-associated.

It was with 60 Vbeta and 13 Jbeta primers that the PCR ran. Data came from immunoSEQ multiplex PCR; TCRdb stores just in-frame clones and leaves some out. Among some 130,000 clones listed, over 65% were seen once. This clone came up a few times. The target antigen is unknown. The sample holds other DNA sequences that translate to the same CDR3. V lost 4 bases and J 2 bases, leaving 22 bases between the germline ends. Germline V CDR1 and CDR2: SGHRS, YFSETQ. The CDR3 runs 17 residues. Material: PBMCs. The sequence was collected from a man aged 50 to 59 in good health and CMV-seronegative. The chain employs TRBV5-1 and TRBJ2-7, with a possible D match to TRBD2 (6 bases). CDR3 coding DNA: TGCGCCAGCAGCGCCCCGCCGTTGTTAGCGGCAACCTACGAGCAGTACTTC. Translation: CASSAPPLLAATYEQYF.